This TCR beta chain derives from a study of cytomegalovirus exposure and HLA in healthy donors. 13 Jbeta primers and 60 Vbeta primers were used for the PCR. The repertoire was sequenced with immunoSEQ multiplex PCR; TCRdb's copy has only in-frame clones and lacks some. This sample yields 100,000 to 150,000 clones, of which roughly 74% are seen a single time; 4% to 4.5% belongs to the top ten. As concerns this clone: The antigen remains undetermined.

CDR1 LNHDA and CDR2 SQIVND come from the germline V gene (reference sequence). CDR3 length equals 16 residues. The V segment lost 11 bases and the J segment 7 bases; nucleotides outside the gene matches: 15. General observations from the study: The study recorded 160 or so TCR beta chains that were cytomegalovirus-associated.

The clonotype comes from a woman aged 45-59 years in good health and CMV-seropositive. What was sequenced was PBMCs. This sequence joins TRBV19 and TRBJ2-4, with 12 nucleotides matching TRBD2. CDR3 bases: TGTGCCGCCCCGAAGGCTAGCGGGGGGGTGGGGAACATTCAGTACTTC. It specifies CAAPKASGGVGNIQYF.